The source of this T cell receptor beta chain is a study of CD8+ T cells in alopecia areata. Sequencing templates came from extracted RNA that was reverse transcribed into cDNA. The method was immunoSEQ multiplex PCR; TCRdb's version includes in-frame clones alone and lacks a portion of them. The sample lists 200,000 or so clones, about 62% occurring once. The CDR3 spans 15 residues. The J segment lost 6 bases and the V segment lost 3 bases, leaving 4 bases of the junction unmatched. Looked up from germline, CDR1 is SGHTA and CDR2 is FQGNSA. Indicated treatment: oral pan-JAK inhibitor, 5-10 mg twice daily.

The clonotype comes from a human donor with alopecia areata. Source: CD4+ T cells sorted from blood, taken at week 24, from a patient treated with tofacitinib. The gene calls are TRBV7-2 and TRBJ2-3; TRBD2 agrees at 12 bases. The CDR3 DNA reads as TGTGCCAGCAGCTTTTCTAGCGGGGGGGTGGATACGCAGTATTTT. Amino acids: CASSFSSGGVDTQYF.